A selection of T cell receptor beta chains follows, all from one sample in a study of T cells in localized non-small cell lung cancer. The method was immunoSEQ multiplex PCR; TCRdb's version includes in-frame clones alone and lacks a portion of them. In the table there are 9,000 to 15,000 clones, approximately 81% of which are singletons. The starting material was peripheral blood, obtained before any cancer treatment. These receptors were taken from a male donor aged 60 or older with stage I lung adenocarcinoma. Each CDR3 is given with its conserved first and last residue. The D gene is left open where the match is weak. Some rows have no size entry. The others give once, few or many, or a class for an expanded clone.

v_gene	abundance	d_gene	j_gene	CDR3aa	CDR3nt
TRBV4-2	NA	NA	TRBJ1-1	CASSQEQGNTEAFF	TGTGCCAGCAGCCAAGAACAGGGGAACACTGAAGCTTTCTTT
TRBV2	NA	NA	TRBJ2-3	CASSERGTDTQYF	TGTGCCAGCAGTGAGAGGGGGACAGATACGCAGTATTTT
TRBV28	NA	NA	TRBJ1-5	CASITMGGGIQPQHF	TGTGCCAGCATCACAATGGGGGGCGGAATTCAGCCCCAGCATTTT
TRBV30	once	NA	TRBJ2-7	CAWKVEASYEQYF	TGTGCCTGGAAGGTAGAGGCTAGCTACGAGCAGTACTTC
TRBV6-5	NA	NA	TRBJ1-2	CASRAGRIYGYTF	TGTGCCAGCAGGGCAGGACGGATCTATGGCTACACCTTC
TRBV6-6	NA	TRBD1	TRBJ1-5	CATTGTGEMPQHF	TGTGCCACCACGGGGACAGGGGAAATGCCCCAGCATTTT
TRBV29-1	NA	NA	TRBJ1-2	CSVGRSVGSYGYTF	TGCAGCGTTGGTCGGTCTGTAGGTAGCTATGGCTACACCTTC
TRBV5-8	NA	TRBD1	TRBJ2-5	CASSRGTDQETQYF	TGTGCCAGCAGCCGAGGGACAGATCAAGAGACCCAGTACTTC
TRBV7-9	NA	NA	TRBJ1-6	CASSPLTGYNSPLHF	TGTGCCAGCAGCCCCCTGACAGGCTATAATTCACCCCTCCACTTT
TRBV29-1	NA	NA	TRBJ2-7	CSVGPAQGSHEQYF	TGCAGCGTTGGGCCCGCGCAGGGATCCCACGAGCAGTACTTC
TRBV5-4	NA	NA	TRBJ1-6	CASSLEGGRRSPLHF	TGTGCCAGCAGCTTGGAGGGAGGACGTAGATCACCCCTCCACTTT
TRBV6-5	NA	NA	TRBJ1-2	CASSVTGYNYGYTF	TGTGCCAGCAGCGTAACGGGCTATAACTATGGCTACACCTTC
TRBV6-5	NA	NA	TRBJ2-7	CASSYSPSEQYF	TGTGCCAGCAGTTACTCACCCAGCGAGCAGTACTTC
TRBV9	NA	NA	TRBJ2-5	CASSPPPDQETQYF	TGTGCCAGCAGCCCCCCCCCGGATCAAGAGACCCAGTACTTC
TRBV9	NA	TRBD1	TRBJ1-5	CASSISGTGDQPQHF	TGTGCCAGCAGCATCTCCGGGACAGGGGATCAGCCCCAGCATTTT
TRBV6-5	NA	NA	TRBJ2-3	CASTLSSSTPDTQYF	TGTGCCAGCACTCTGTCTAGTTCCACCCCAGATACGCAGTATTTT
TRBV4-2	NA	NA	TRBJ1-6	CASSQEVAREKTPLHF	TGTGCCAGCAGCCAAGAGGTAGCCAGGGAAAAGACTCCCCTCCACTTT
TRBV5-1	NA	TRBD1	TRBJ2-7	CASSYSGTGSREQYF	TGCGCCAGCAGCTATTCCGGGACAGGTAGTCGCGAGCAGTACTTC
TRBV19	NA	NA	TRBJ2-2	CATERSQGISTGELFF	TGTGCCACTGAACGATCGCAGGGTATCAGCACCGGGGAGCTGTTTTTT
TRBV9	NA	NA	TRBJ2-2	CASSVEANGAGELFF	TGTGCCAGCAGCGTAGAAGCAAACGGGGCCGGGGAGCTGTTTTTT
TRBV30	NA	NA	TRBJ2-2	CAWMYGRGANTGELFF	TGTGCCTGGATGTATGGCAGGGGGGCTAACACCGGGGAGCTGTTTTTT
TRBV4-2	NA	NA	TRBJ2-7	CASSQVVGGEWGYEQYF	TGTGCCAGCAGCCAAGTAGTAGGAGGCGAGTGGGGCTACGAGCAGTACTTC
TRBV14	NA	NA	TRBJ2-1	CASSQAHEQFF	TGTGCCAGCAGCCAAGCTCATGAGCAGTTCTTC
TRBV4-2	NA	TRBD1	TRBJ1-4	CASSEVGQGASEKLFF	TGTGCCAGCAGCGAAGTTGGGCAGGGGGCATCTGAAAAACTGTTTTTT
TRBV6-1	NA	NA	TRBJ2-5	CASSVEQGRRKTQYF	TGTGCCAGCAGTGTCGAACAGGGTCGTCGGAAGACCCAGTACTTC
TRBV4-2	NA	NA	TRBJ2-7	CASSQDLTTTYEQYF	TGTGCCAGCAGCCAAGATCTTACCACCACCTACGAGCAGTACTTC
TRBV9	NA	NA	TRBJ1-6	CASSPKVNSPLHF	TGTGCCAGCAGCCCCAAGGTTAATTCACCCCTCCACTTT
TRBV27	NA	TRBD1	TRBJ1-4	CASRQGQVTEKLFF	TGTGCCAGCAGACAAGGACAGGTCACTGAAAAACTGTTTTTT
TRBV29-1	once	NA	TRBJ1-1	CSARGGSNTEAFF	TGCAGCGCGAGGGGGGGATCGAACACTGAAGCTTTCTTT
TRBV11-3	NA	TRBD2	TRBJ2-1	CASSNLAGGVNEQFF	TGTGCCAGCAGCAACCTAGCGGGGGGCGTCAATGAGCAGTTCTTC
TRBV7-2	NA	NA	TRBJ1-3	CASSLVSGSSGNTIYF	TGTGCCAGCAGCTTAGTGAGTGGGTCCTCTGGAAACACCATATATTTT
TRBV6-1	NA	TRBD1	TRBJ2-1	CASSPGQGSGDEQFF	TGTGCCAGCAGCCCGGGACAGGGGTCAGGGGATGAGCAGTTCTTC
TRBV4-3	NA	TRBD2	TRBJ2-5	CASSQSLAAETQYF	TGCGCCAGCAGCCAAAGTCTAGCGGCCGAGACCCAGTACTTC
TRBV30	NA	NA	TRBJ1-1	CAWSPLNTEAFF	TGTGCCTGGAGTCCACTGAACACTGAAGCTTTCTTT
TRBV21-1	NA	NA	TRBJ2-3	CASSAWAGKSTDTQYF	TGTGCCAGCAGTGCCTGGGCGGGGAAGAGCACAGATACGCAGTATTTT
TRBV29-1	NA	TRBD1	TRBJ1-2	CSAQGADYGYTF	TGCAGCGCCCAGGGGGCGGACTATGGCTACACCTTC
TRBV6-5	NA	NA	TRBJ2-7	CASSYSPLRYEQYF	TGTGCCAGCAGTTACTCGCCACTTCGCTACGAGCAGTACTTC
TRBV28	few	NA	TRBJ1-1	CASRRGVFQAFF	TGTGCCAGCAGACGGGGAGTTTTCCAAGCTTTCTTT
TRBV19	NA	TRBD1	TRBJ1-2	CASSRAGGISNYGYTF	TGTGCCAGTAGTCGGGCAGGGGGAATTTCTAACTATGGCTACACCTTC
TRBV5-6	NA	NA	TRBJ1-2	CASIKYRPRDYGYTF	TGTGCCAGCATCAAATACAGGCCGCGGGACTATGGCTACACCTTC
TRBV28	NA	NA	TRBJ2-5	CASSRAGLKTQYF	TGTGCCAGCAGTCGGGCGGGGTTAAAGACCCAGTACTTC
TRBV6-6	NA	TRBD1	TRBJ2-3	CASRGTGTDTQYF	TGTGCCAGCAGGGGGACAGGAACGGATACGCAGTATTTT
TRBV5-1	NA	NA	TRBJ2-1	CASKRGRDNEQFF	TGCGCCAGCAAAAGGGGCAGAGACAATGAGCAGTTCTTC
TRBV28	NA	TRBD1	TRBJ1-5	CASSTPGQGSHQPQHF	TGTGCCAGCAGTACCCCTGGACAGGGATCACATCAGCCCCAGCATTTT
TRBV7-2	NA	TRBD1	TRBJ2-5	CASSFPGTGWGETQYF	TGTGCCAGCAGCTTTCCCGGGACAGGGTGGGGAGAGACCCAGTACTTC
TRBV25-1	NA	NA	TRBJ2-1	CASSESTGTPRLRNEQFF	TGTGCCAGCAGTGAGTCAACCGGGACCCCAAGACTGCGGAATGAGCAGTTCTTC